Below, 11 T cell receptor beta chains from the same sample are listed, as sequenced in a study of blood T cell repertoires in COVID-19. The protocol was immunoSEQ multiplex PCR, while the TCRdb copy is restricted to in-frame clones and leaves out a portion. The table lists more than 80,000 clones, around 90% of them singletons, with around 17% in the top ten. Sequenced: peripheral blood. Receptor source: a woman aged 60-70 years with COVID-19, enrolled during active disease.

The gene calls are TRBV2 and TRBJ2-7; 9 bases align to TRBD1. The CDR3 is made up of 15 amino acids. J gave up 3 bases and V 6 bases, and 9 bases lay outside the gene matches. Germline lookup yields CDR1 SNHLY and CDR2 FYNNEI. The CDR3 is CASRDRDRVLYEQYF. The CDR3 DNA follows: TGTGCCAGCAGAGACCGGGACAGGGTTCTCTACGAGCAGTACTTC.

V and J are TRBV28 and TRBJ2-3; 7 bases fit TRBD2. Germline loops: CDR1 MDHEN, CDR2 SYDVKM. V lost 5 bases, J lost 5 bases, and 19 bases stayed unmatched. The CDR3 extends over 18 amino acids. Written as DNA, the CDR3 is TGTGCCAGCAGTGTCCCGGGAGGCCAGGCGTCCCCCATAGATACGCAGTATTTT. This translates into CASSVPGGQASPIDTQYF.

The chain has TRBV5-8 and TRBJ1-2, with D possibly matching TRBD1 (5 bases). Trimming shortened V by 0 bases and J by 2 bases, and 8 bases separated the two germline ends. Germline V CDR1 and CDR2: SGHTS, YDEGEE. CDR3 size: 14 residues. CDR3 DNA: TGTGCCAGCAGCTTGGGGACACGGAACTATGGCTACACCTTC. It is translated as CASSLGTRNYGYTF.

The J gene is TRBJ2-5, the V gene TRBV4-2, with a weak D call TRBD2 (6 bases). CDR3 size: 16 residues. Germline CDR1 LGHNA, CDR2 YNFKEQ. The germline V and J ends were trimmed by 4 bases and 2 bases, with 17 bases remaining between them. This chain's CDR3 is CASSPTTSIRQETQYF. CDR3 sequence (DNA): TGTGCCAGCAGCCCGACTACTAGCATCCGGCAAGAGACCCAGTACTTC.

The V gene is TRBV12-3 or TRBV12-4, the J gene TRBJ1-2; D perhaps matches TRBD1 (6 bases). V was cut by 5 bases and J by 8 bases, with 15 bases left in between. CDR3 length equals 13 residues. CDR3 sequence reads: CASSIDGQSGYTF. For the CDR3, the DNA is TGTGCCAGCAGTATAGATGGACAGTCGGGCTACACCTTC.

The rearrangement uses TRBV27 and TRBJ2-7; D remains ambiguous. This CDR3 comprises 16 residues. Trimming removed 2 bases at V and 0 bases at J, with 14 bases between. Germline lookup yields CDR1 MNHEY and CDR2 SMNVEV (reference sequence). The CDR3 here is CASSLLGVIPSYEQYF. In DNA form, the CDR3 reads TGTGCCAGCAGTTTACTGGGCGTCATCCCCTCCTACGAGCAGTACTTC.

The CDR3 coding sequence is TGTGCCAGTAACTTTGGGGCAAGCACCTATGGCTACACCTTC. It codes for CASNFGASTYGYTF. The chain links TRBV19 to TRBJ1-2, with D possibly TRBD1 on 5 matching bases. The germline V and J ends were trimmed by 7 bases and 4 bases, with 16 bases remaining between them. CDR1 and CDR2 from the germline V gene are LNHDA and SQIVND (reference sequence). The CDR3 runs 14 residues.

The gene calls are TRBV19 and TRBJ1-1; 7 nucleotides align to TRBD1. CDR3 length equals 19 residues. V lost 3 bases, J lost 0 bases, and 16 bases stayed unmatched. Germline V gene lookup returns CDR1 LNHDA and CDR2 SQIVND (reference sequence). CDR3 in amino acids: CASSISSGQINFMNTEAFF. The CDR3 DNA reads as TGTGCCAGTAGTATCAGTTCGGGACAGATCAATTTCATGAACACTGAAGCTTTCTTT.

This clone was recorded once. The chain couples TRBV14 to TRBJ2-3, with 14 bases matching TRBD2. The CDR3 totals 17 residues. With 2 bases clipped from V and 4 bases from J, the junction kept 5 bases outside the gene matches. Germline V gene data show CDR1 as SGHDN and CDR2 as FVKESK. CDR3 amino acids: CASSQRGLAGGADTQYF. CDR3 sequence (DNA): TGTGCCAGCAGCCAACGCGGACTAGCGGGGGGCGCAGATACGCAGTATTTT.

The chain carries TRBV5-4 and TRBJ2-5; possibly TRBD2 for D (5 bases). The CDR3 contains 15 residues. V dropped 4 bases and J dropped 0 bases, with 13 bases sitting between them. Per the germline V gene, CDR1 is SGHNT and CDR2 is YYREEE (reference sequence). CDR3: CASSPPLGNQETQYF. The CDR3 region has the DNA TGTGCCAGCAGCCCTCCTCTCGGGAACCAAGAGACCCAGTACTTC.

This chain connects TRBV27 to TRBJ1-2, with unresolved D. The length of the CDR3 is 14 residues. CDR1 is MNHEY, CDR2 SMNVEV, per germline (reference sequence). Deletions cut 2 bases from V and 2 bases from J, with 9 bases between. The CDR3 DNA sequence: TGTGCCAGCAGTTTAAAGGGCGGGAACTATGGCTACACCTTC. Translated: CASSLKGGNYGYTF.